The TCR beta chain under discussion was sequenced for a study of T-cell memory formation after mild COVID-19. General study findings and limits: There were some responding clones in pre-infection memory, which suggested that cross-reactive memory had joined.

This clonotype was recorded a few times. Its antigen is still unknown. TCRdb recomputed calls from the 5' RACE reads with MiXCR, one row per CDR3 protein. Of approximately 190,000 distinct CDR3 sequences in the sample, 15% to 20% were seen once. J gave up 4 bases and V 5 bases, and 8 bases lay outside the gene matches. CDR3 length: 15 residues. CDR1 and CDR2 (germline): KGHDR, SFDVKD. This chain links TRBV24-1 with TRBJ2-5; 8 bases map to TRBD2. Sequencing was carried out using PBMCs or a T cell subset sorted from them (not recorded which). The receptor's source is an adult woman who had mild COVID-19 (a few samples of this study predate the infection). Cell type and time point are not known. As DNA, the CDR3 is TGTGCCACCAGTGTTCAAGCGGGGGCATCAGAGACCCAGTACTTC. Translation gives CATSVQAGASETQYF.